The 6 T cell receptor beta chains presented below share a single source sample, sequenced in a study of T cells in localized non-small cell lung cancer. The repertoire was sequenced with immunoSEQ multiplex PCR; TCRdb's copy has only in-frame clones and lacks some. The sample yields about 26,000 clones, 85% to 95% seen once. The sample was peripheral blood, taken before any cancer treatment. The receptors shown here come from a female donor older than 55 with stage II squamous cell lung carcinoma.

A note on this clone: At one of its ends the junction is not consistent with the germline gene, which may arise from a read error. As DNA, the CDR3 is TGTGCTAGCAGCCCTTCAGGACAGGGCAATGGCTACACCTTC. Its protein product is CASSPSGQGNGYTF. This chain links TRBV7-7 with TRBJ1-2; 8 bases line up with TRBD1. CDR3 length equals 14 residues. Per germline, CDR1 SSHAT and CDR2 FNYEAQ (reference sequence).

V gene TRBV2 combines with J gene TRBJ2-3, with 8 bases lining up with TRBD1. V shed 6 bases and J 6 bases; nucleotides not matched to a gene: 8. The CDR3 loop spans 14 amino acids. Germline V gene sequence: CDR1 SNHLY, CDR2 FYNNEI. CDR3 loop: CASRRQGRGDTQYF. CDR3 DNA sequence: TGTGCCAGCAGGCGACAGGGGCGAGGGGATACGCAGTATTTT. The full variable domain, completed using reference TRBV2 and TRBJ2-3, is EPEVTQTPSHQVTQMGQEVILRCVPISNHLYFYWYRQILGQKVEFLVSFYNNEISEKSEIFDDQFSVERPDGSNFTLKIRSTKLEDSAMYFCASRRQGRGDTQYFGPGTRLTVL.

The gene calls are TRBV30 and TRBJ1-3, with D perhaps matching TRBD1 (5 bases). The CDR3 has 15 amino acids. Trimming left V 5 bases short and J 4 bases short, with 18 bases between. CDR1 is GTSNPN and CDR2 is SVGIG in the germline V gene (reference sequence). The DNA of the CDR3 is TGTGCCTGGGGGGGGAGGGCAAGATACGGAAACACCATATATTTT. Translating it yields CAWGGRARYGNTIYF.

As to this clone: The same CDR3 can be traced to other DNA sequences in this sample. This sequence joins TRBV7-3 and TRBJ2-5; no reliable D call. CDR1 SGHTA and CDR2 FQGTGA come from the germline V gene. Between the trimmed V and J ends, which lost 1 base and 2 bases, there was a span of 5 bases. The CDR3 has 13 residues. The CDR3 DNA sequence: TGTGCCAGCAGCTTAATTTATCAAGAGACCCAGTACTTC. Its protein product is CASSLIYQETQYF.

The V and J genes are TRBV2 and TRBJ1-4, with D hard to call. The CDR3 contains 19 residues. Trimming removed 0 bases at V and 1 base at J, with 18 bases between. Germline CDR1 is SNHLY and CDR2 is FYNNEI. The CDR3 DNA reads TGTGCCAGCAGTGAAGCTTCTGAGGAGGGAAAGGTAACTAATGAAAAACTGTTTTTT. Its translation: CASSEASEEGKVTNEKLFF.

This clone is deemed medium-sized. CDR3 loop: CASSSRTTNTEAFF. CDR3 sequence (DNA): TGCGCCAGCAGCTCGCGGACAACGAACACTGAAGCTTTCTTT. The chain joins TRBV5-1 to TRBJ1-1; D possibly corresponds to TRBD1 (5 bases). This CDR3 contains 14 residues. The germline CDR1 and CDR2 sequences are SGHRS and YFSETQ. V was clipped by 3 bases and J by 1 base, with 10 bases between them.